Below, 32 T cell receptor beta chains from the same sample are listed, as sequenced in a study of CD8+ T cells in alopecia areata. RNA was extracted and reverse transcribed into cDNA as the sequencing template. The method was immunoSEQ multiplex PCR; TCRdb's version includes in-frame clones alone and lacks a portion of them. Among about 56,000 clones listed, around 97% were seen once. This sample comprised CD8+ T cells sorted from blood, obtained at week 0. All receptors come from a human donor with alopecia areata.

This rearrangement joins TRBV27 to TRBJ2-3; 15 bases are a match to TRBD2. This CDR3 has 18 residues. Trimming removed 4 bases from V and 3 bases from J; junction bases left unmatched: 8. Germline values: CDR1 MNHEY, CDR2 SMNVEV (reference sequence). The CDR3 DNA is TGTGCCAGCAGTTCCTGGACTAGCGGGGGGGTTGGGACAGATACGCAGTATTTT. Translating it yields CASSSWTSGGVGTDTQYF.

The CDR3 bases are TGTGCCAGCAGCGCCAGGGACGGCTACACCTTC. It translates to CASSARDGYTF. The rearrangement links TRBV7-9 to TRBJ1-2; D is possibly TRBD1 (5 bases). Germline V gene data show CDR1 as SEHNR and CDR2 as FQNEAQ (reference sequence). The CDR3 extends over 11 amino acids. Trimming shortened V by 5 bases and J by 8 bases, and 9 bases separated the two germline ends.

The rearrangement uses TRBV27 and TRBJ2-7, with D perhaps TRBD1 (5 bases). From germline, CDR1 is MNHEY and CDR2 SMNVEV (reference sequence). Trimming removed 5 bases from V and 3 bases from J, with 14 bases in between. This CDR3 comprises 14 residues. The CDR3 loop is CASSNHLTDYEQYF. The CDR3 coding sequence is TGTGCCAGCAGTAACCACCTGACAGACTACGAGCAGTACTTC.

The chain employs TRBV4-2 and TRBJ2-3; possible D gene TRBD2, 7 bases. The V gene lost 2 bases and the J gene lost 2 bases, with 11 bases spanning the gap. Germline values: CDR1 LGHNA, CDR2 YNFKEQ. The CDR3 extends over 15 amino acids. The CDR3: CASSQRGGDTDTQYF. The CDR3 DNA reads TGTGCCAGCAGCCAAAGGGGGGGGGACACAGATACGCAGTATTTT.

J is TRBJ2-3 and V is TRBV19, with D perhaps TRBD1 or TRBD2 (5 bases each). The CDR3 runs 17 residues. V was pared by 1 base and J by 4 bases, with 18 bases between. The germline V gene has CDR1 LNHDA and CDR2 SQIVND (reference sequence). The CDR3 sequence is CASSIGGAGSVADTQYF. The CDR3 bases are TGTGCCAGTAGTATAGGAGGGGCAGGGTCGGTCGCAGATACGCAGTATTTT.

CDR3: CASSIGAGGATSRTEAFF. CDR3 DNA sequence: TGTGCCAGTAGTATAGGGGCAGGGGGCGCGACAAGTCGGACTGAAGCTTTCTTT. The gene calls are TRBV19 and TRBJ1-1; 8 bases are a match to TRBD1. CDR3 size: 18 residues. The germline gives CDR1 LNHDA, CDR2 SQIVND (reference sequence). The V gene end was trimmed by 1 base and the J gene end by 5 bases; junction bases not matched to a gene: 15.

This sequence joins TRBV4-2 and TRBJ2-1; D gene uncertain. The CDR3 runs to 11 residues. Germline CDR1 reads LGHNA; CDR2 reads YNFKEQ. V lost 1 base, J lost 7 bases, and 2 bases lay in between. The CDR3, as DNA: TGTGCCAGCAGCCAAGGGAATGAGCAGTTCTTC. Amino acids: CASSQGNEQFF.

This clone was seen just once. V usage is TRBV4-1 and J usage is TRBJ1-2, with D maybe TRBD1 (6 bases). Germline CDR1 MGHRA, CDR2 YSYEKL. Trimming stripped 3 bases from V and 6 bases from J, with 20 bases between. This CDR3 contains 16 residues. DNA for the CDR3: TGCGCCAGCAGCCACGATGCCGGGACACATATCAATGGCTACACCTTC. It codes for CASSHDAGTHINGYTF.

This chain connects TRBV15 to TRBJ2-5; D assignment may be TRBD1 or TRBD2 (6 bases each). The V gene's germline CDR1 is LNHNV and CDR2 YYDKDF (reference sequence). V lost 3 bases to trimming and J lost 1 base, with 24 bases between them. The CDR3 sequence is 19 residues long. The CDR3 here is CATSSRYTRGTRSQETQYF. CDR3 nucleotide sequence: TGTGCCACCAGCAGCCGATACACCCGCGGGACACGCTCCCAAGAGACCCAGTACTTC. Looking up the rest from reference TRBV15 and TRBJ2-5 gives the full variable domain: DAMVIQNPRYQVTQFGKPVTLSCSQTLNHNVMYWYQQKSSQAPKLLFHYYDKDFNNEADTPDNFQSRRPNTSFCFLDIRSPGLGDTAMYLCATSSRYTRGTRSQETQYFGPGTRLLVL.

This chain uses TRBV29-1 with TRBJ2-5, with a weak D call TRBD2 (6 bases). The CDR3 is made up of 13 amino acids. Trimming took 5 bases from V and 5 from J, leaving 15 bases between them. Looked up from germline, CDR1 is SQVTM and CDR2 is ANQGSEA. The CDR3 sequence: CSVCPGAGETQYF. The CDR3 coding sequence is TGCAGCGTTTGTCCGGGCGCGGGGGAGACCCAGTACTTC.

The chain carries TRBV5-6 and TRBJ2-7; TRBD2 is a possible D gene (5 bases). V dropped 4 bases and J dropped 2 bases, with 16 bases sitting between them. The CDR3 runs to 15 residues. Germline V gene sequence: CDR1 SGHDT, CDR2 YYEEEE. CDR3 DNA: TGTGCCAGCAGCCATCCCAGGAGGTCCGCCTACGAGCAGTACTTC. Translated: CASSHPRRSAYEQYF.

CDR3 sequence (DNA): TGTGCCAGCAGCTTGATTACAGGCCGCCCGAACACCGGGGAGCTGTTTTTT. Translation: CASSLITGRPNTGELFF. The V call is TRBV7-6, the J call TRBJ2-2, with a possible D match to TRBD1 (5 bases). Trimming stripped 3 bases from V and 0 bases from J, with 14 bases between. The CDR3 consists of 17 residues. The germline CDR1 and CDR2 sequences are SGHVS and FNYEAQ.

CDR3 sequence: CASSLTGHYEQYF. CDR3 coding DNA: TGTGCCAGCAGCTTGACAGGACACTACGAGCAGTACTTC. The gene calls are TRBV13 and TRBJ2-5, with D possibly matching TRBD1 (6 bases). The J call may be mistaken, given a closer DNA end match to TRBJ2-7. The CDR3 is 13 residues long. CDR1 is PRHDT, CDR2 FYEKMQ, per germline (reference sequence).

This chain links TRBV7-8 with TRBJ2-3; D perhaps matches TRBD2 (6 bases). CDR1 and CDR2 from the germline V gene are SGHVS and FQNEAQ. The V gene lost 9 bases and the J gene lost 3 bases, with 16 bases spanning the gap. The CDR3 is 14 residues long. DNA of the CDR3: TGTGCCAGTAGTTTTGCGGGAATTACAGATACGCAGTATTTT. Translated, it gives CASSFAGITDTQYF.

This rearrangement joins TRBV14 to TRBJ2-7; 7 bases are shared with TRBD1. The germline CDR1 and CDR2 sequences are SGHDN and FVKESK. This CDR3 contains 15 residues. V shed 0 bases and J 4 bases; nucleotides not matched to a gene: 6. CDR3 residues: CASSQDWDRLYEQYF. The CDR3 DNA follows: TGTGCCAGCAGCCAAGATTGGGACAGACTTTACGAGCAGTACTTC.

The chain uses TRBV29-1 and TRBJ1-2, with no clear D. Germline assignment: CDR1 SQVTM and CDR2 ANQGSEA. The germline V and J ends were trimmed by 3 bases and 2 bases, with 16 bases remaining between them. This CDR3 spans 15 amino acids. The CDR3 nucleotides read TGCAGCGTTGATGCCCGGGTATCAGGAAACTATGGCTACACCTTC. Protein product: CSVDARVSGNYGYTF. The whole variable domain, filled in from reference TRBV29-1 and TRBJ1-2, reads SAVISQKPSRDICQRGTSLTIQCQVDSQVTMMFWYRQQPGQSLTLIATANQGSEATYESGFVIDKFPISRPNLTFSTLTVSNMSPEDSSIYLCSVDARVSGNYGYTFGSGTRLTVV.

V and J are TRBV9 and TRBJ2-1; a possible D gene is TRBD1 (5 bases). The CDR3 covers 13 residues. V was clipped by 3 bases and J by 7 bases, with 11 bases between them. Per germline, CDR1 SGDLS and CDR2 YYNGEE. The CDR3 region has the DNA TGTGCCAGCAGCGAGGAGCAGGGAAATGAGCAGTTCTTC. It specifies CASSEEQGNEQFF.

The chain joins TRBV7-9 to TRBJ2-1; D ambiguous. V shed 5 bases and J shed 8 bases, with 7 bases lying between them. The CDR3 has 11 residues. Germline CDR1 SEHNR, CDR2 FQNEAQ (reference sequence). CDR3 sequence: CASSPGYEQFF. Written as DNA, the CDR3 is TGTGCCAGCAGCCCAGGCTATGAGCAGTTCTTC.

The V gene is TRBV13, the J gene TRBJ2-7, with TRBD2 as a possible D gene (6 bases). The germline V gene encodes CDR1 PRHDT and CDR2 FYEKMQ (reference sequence). The CDR3 loop spans 13 amino acids. Trimming pared 3 bases from V and 2 bases from J, leaving 8 bases between. The CDR3, as DNA: TGTGCCAGCAGCTTTAGCGGTCCCTACGAGCAGTACTTC. This codes for CASSFSGPYEQYF.

The V gene is TRBV5-1, the J gene TRBJ2-3; the D is unclear. The CDR3 has 13 residues. V shed 5 bases and J shed 7 bases, with 14 bases lying between them. Germline-derived CDR1 and CDR2 are SGHRS and YFSETQ. The chain's CDR3 is CASREPQSNTQYF. DNA for the CDR3: TGCGCCAGCAGAGAACCCCAATCGAATACGCAGTATTTT.

This chain's CDR3 is CSVVPDSRGYTF. The CDR3 nucleotides read TGCAGCGTTGTTCCGGATTCGCGTGGCTACACCTTC. V gene TRBV29-1 combines with J gene TRBJ1-2; D remains unclear. Germline V CDR1 and CDR2: SQVTM, ANQGSEA. This CDR3 region has 12 residues. Deletions cut 4 bases from V and 7 bases from J, with 13 bases between.

This clone was seen only once. V is TRBV13 and J is TRBJ2-7; weak D call: TRBD1 (6 bases). The CDR3 covers 16 residues. The germline gives CDR1 PRHDT, CDR2 FYEKMQ (reference sequence). V lost 4 bases and J lost 0, with 16 bases in between. The CDR3 protein is CASSWNREGVSYEQYF. CDR3 bases: TGTGCCAGCAGCTGGAACAGGGAAGGCGTCTCCTACGAGCAGTACTTC.

The chain combines TRBV7-9 with TRBJ1-6; the D gene is possibly TRBD1 (6 bases). Deletions cut 1 base from V and 7 bases from J, with 11 bases between. Germline CDR1 reads SEHNR; CDR2 reads FQNEAQ (reference sequence). The CDR3 runs 15 residues. CDR3 DNA: TGTGCCAGCAGCTTAGTTCGGACAGAGAATTCACCCCTCCACTTT. This encodes CASSLVRTENSPLHF. Together with reference TRBV7-9 and TRBJ1-6, the CDR3 gives the full variable domain: DTGVSQNPRHKITKRGQNVTFRCDPISEHNRLYWYRQTLGQGPEFLTYFQNEAQLEKSRLLSDRFSAERPKGSFSTLEIQRTEQGDSAMYLCASSLVRTENSPLHFGNGTRLTVT.

This clone was observed once. V usage is TRBV19 and J usage is TRBJ2-7; D not certain. The CDR3 spans 13 residues. Trimming took 8 bases from V and 3 from J, leaving 14 bases between them. Per germline, CDR1 LNHDA and CDR2 SQIVND (reference sequence). Here the CDR3 reads CASGHPHSYEQYF. CDR3 DNA sequence: TGTGCCAGTGGTCACCCACACAGCTACGAGCAGTACTTC.

The V and J genes are TRBV5-6 and TRBJ2-7, with a weak D call TRBD1 (5 bases). CDR1 is SGHDT and CDR2 is YYEEEE in the germline V gene. Between the trimmed V and J ends, which lost 4 bases and 2 bases, there was a span of 13 bases. The CDR3 is made up of 14 amino acids. CDR3 protein: CASSPTGSTYEQYF. DNA for the CDR3: TGTGCCAGCAGCCCTACAGGTTCTACCTACGAGCAGTACTTC.

This chain uses TRBV5-1 with TRBJ1-1; D is ambiguous. Germline V gene sequence: CDR1 SGHRS, CDR2 YFSETQ. The CDR3 is 14 amino acids. V was trimmed by 4 bases and J by 7 bases, leaving 17 bases between them. This CDR3 is CASSHIGPRDEAFF. CDR3 bases: TGCGCCAGCAGCCATATTGGACCCCGGGATGAAGCTTTCTTT.

This clone was seen once. This chain links TRBV4-3 with TRBJ2-6; 7 bases map to TRBD1. J gave up 0 bases and V 1 base, and 6 bases lay outside the gene matches. Per the germline V gene, CDR1 is LGHNA and CDR2 is YSLEER. The CDR3 runs to 18 residues. In DNA form, the CDR3 reads TGCGCCAGCAGCCAAGCCCCGGGACAGTACTCTGGGGCCAACGTCCTGACTTTC. Its translation is CASSQAPGQYSGANVLTF.

This rearrangement joins TRBV7-2 to TRBJ2-1; a possible D gene is TRBD2 (5 bases). Germline CDR1 SGHTA, CDR2 FQGNSA. This CDR3 spans 17 amino acids. V shed 2 bases and J shed 0 bases, with 14 bases lying between them. The CDR3 loop reads CASSLIASLSSYNEQFF. CDR3 nucleotide sequence: TGTGCCAGCAGCTTAATCGCTAGCCTAAGCTCCTACAATGAGCAGTTCTTC.

This clone is classed as medium-sized (0.01 to 0.1%). The chain joins TRBV7-2 to TRBJ2-7; 11 bases map to TRBD2. The CDR3 covers 14 residues. Germline CDR1 reads SGHTA; CDR2 reads FQGNSA. The trim removed 5 bases at V and 3 bases at J, leaving 3 bases unmatched. CDR3 protein: CASSTSGGRYEQYF. In DNA form, the CDR3 reads TGTGCCAGCAGCACTAGCGGGGGCCGCTACGAGCAGTACTTC.

The rearrangement joins TRBV18 to TRBJ2-1; 9 positions match TRBD2. J lost 4 bases, V lost 3 bases, and 16 bases had no gene match. Per germline, CDR1 KGHSH and CDR2 LQKENI. CDR3 size: 19 residues. The CDR3 spells CASSPVSGGSGLGYNEQFF. CDR3 sequence (DNA): TGTGCCAGCTCACCCGTTAGCGGGGGCTCAGGACTAGGATACAATGAGCAGTTCTTC.

J is TRBJ2-5 and V is TRBV4-3; either TRBD1 or TRBD2 may supply D (5 bases each). Germline V gene data show CDR1 as LGHNA and CDR2 as YSLEER. This CDR3 region has 16 residues. V was shortened by 0 bases and J by 5 bases, with 16 bases between the two germline ends. The CDR3 loop is CASSQDRGLVGETQYF. Here the CDR3 DNA reads TGCGCCAGCAGCCAAGATCGGGGCTTGGTTGGGGAGACCCAGTACTTC.

The chain carries TRBV4-1 and TRBJ2-1; the D call may be TRBD1 or TRBD2 (5 bases each). From germline, CDR1 is MGHRA and CDR2 YSYEKL. The CDR3 has 16 residues. Deletions cut 4 bases from V and 1 base from J, with 14 bases between. The CDR3 coding sequence is TGCGCCAGCAGCCCTCGAGTGGGGGTGTCCTACAATGAGCAGTTCTTC. Translation: CASSPRVGVSYNEQFF.